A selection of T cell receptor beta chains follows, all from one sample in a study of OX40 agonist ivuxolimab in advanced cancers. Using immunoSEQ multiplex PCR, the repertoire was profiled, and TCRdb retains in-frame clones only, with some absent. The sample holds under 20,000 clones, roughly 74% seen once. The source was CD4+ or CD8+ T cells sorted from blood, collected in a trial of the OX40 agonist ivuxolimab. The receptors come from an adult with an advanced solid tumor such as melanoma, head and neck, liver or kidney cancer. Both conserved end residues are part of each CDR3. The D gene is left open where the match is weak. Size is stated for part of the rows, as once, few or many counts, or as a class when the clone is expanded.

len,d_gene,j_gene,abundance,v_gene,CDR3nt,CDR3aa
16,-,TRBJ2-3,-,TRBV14,TGTGCCAGCAGCCAAGACTCAGGACCGTCCGCAGATACGCAGTATTTT,CASSQDSGPSADTQYF
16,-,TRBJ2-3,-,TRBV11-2,TGTGCCAGCAGCCGCGGCAGGGCCTTAAGCACAGATACGCAGTATTTT,CASSRGRALSTDTQYF
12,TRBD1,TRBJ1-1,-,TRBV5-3,TGTGCCACGACAGGGACTGCCACTGAAGCTTTCTTT,CATTGTATEAFF
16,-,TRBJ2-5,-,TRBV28,TGTGCCAGCAGTCGGACAACGCTATTGCTCCAAGAGACCCAGTACTTC,CASSRTTLLLQETQYF
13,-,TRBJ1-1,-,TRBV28,TGTGCCAGCAGTTTGCTGGGGAACACTGAAGCTTTCTTT,CASSLLGNTEAFF
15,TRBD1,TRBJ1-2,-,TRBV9,TGTGCCAGCAGCGCGGAACAGGGGCCTAACTATGGCTACACCTTC,CASSAEQGPNYGYTF
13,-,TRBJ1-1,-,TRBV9,TGTGCCAGCAGCGTAGAAGGGGTGGCTGAAGCTTTCTTT,CASSVEGVAEAFF
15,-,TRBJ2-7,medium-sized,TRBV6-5,TGTGCCAGCAGTTCCCTCTCCCAGACAGACTACGAGCAGTACTTC,CASSSLSQTDYEQYF
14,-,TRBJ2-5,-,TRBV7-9,TGTGCCAGCAGTCCGACAGAGTACCAAGAGACCCAGTACTTC,CASSPTEYQETQYF
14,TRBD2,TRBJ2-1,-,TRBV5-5,TGTGCCAGCAGCCAGAGGCGGGGGATTGATGAGCAGTTCTTC,CASSQRRGIDEQFF
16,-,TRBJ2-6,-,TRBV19,TGTGCCAGTAGTTACAGACCCTACTCTGGGGCCAACGTCCTGACTTTC,CASSYRPYSGANVLTF
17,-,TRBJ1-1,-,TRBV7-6,TGTGCCAGCAGCTTACCCCCTGTGGAGACAGGGAACACTGAAGCTTTCTTT,CASSLPPVETGNTEAFF
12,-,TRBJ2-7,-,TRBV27,TGTGCCAGCAGGGCGGGACCCTTCGAGCAGTACTTC,CASRAGPFEQYF
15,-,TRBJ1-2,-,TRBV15,TGTGCCACCAGCAGAGATCGGGGGGTTAACTATGGCTACACCTTC,CATSRDRGVNYGYTF
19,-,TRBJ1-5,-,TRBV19,TGTGCCAGTAGTATGTCCCCAGACCGGACAGCATATAGCAATCAGCCCCAGCATTTT,CASSMSPDRTAYSNQPQHF
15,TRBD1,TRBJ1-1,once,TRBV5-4,TGTGCCAGCAGATCGACCGGGACAGGATACACTGAAGCTTTCTTT,CASRSTGTGYTEAFF
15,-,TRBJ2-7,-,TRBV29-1,TGCAGCGTTCGTGAGGGGGAGACAGTTGACTACGAGCAGTACTTC,CSVREGETVDYEQYF
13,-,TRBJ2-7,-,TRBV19,TGTGCCAGTAGTCCAGGGGTGGGATACGAGCAGTACTTC,CASSPGVGYEQYF
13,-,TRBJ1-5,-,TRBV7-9,TGTGCCAGCAGCTTAGGACCACTCACGCCCCAGCATTTT,CASSLGPLTPQHF
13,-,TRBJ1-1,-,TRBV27,TGTGCCAGCAGTTTATTCCGGACTGATGAAGCTTTCTTT,CASSLFRTDEAFF